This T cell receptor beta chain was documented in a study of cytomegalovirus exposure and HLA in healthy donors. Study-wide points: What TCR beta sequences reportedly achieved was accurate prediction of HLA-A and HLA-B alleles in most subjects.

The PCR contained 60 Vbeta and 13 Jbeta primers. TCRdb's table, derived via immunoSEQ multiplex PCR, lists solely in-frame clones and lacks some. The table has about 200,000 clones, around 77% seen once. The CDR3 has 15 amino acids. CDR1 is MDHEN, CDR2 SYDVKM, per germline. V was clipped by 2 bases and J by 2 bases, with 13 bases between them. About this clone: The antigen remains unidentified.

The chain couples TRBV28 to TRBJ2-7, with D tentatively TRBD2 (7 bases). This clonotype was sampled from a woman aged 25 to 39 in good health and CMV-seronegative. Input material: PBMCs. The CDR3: CASSLGGADPYEQYF. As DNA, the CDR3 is TGTGCCAGCAGTTTAGGGGGGGCAGACCCCTACGAGCAGTACTTC.